A selection of T cell receptor beta chains follows, all from one sample in a study of blood T cells in healthy people across ages. TCRdb ran MiXCR on the 5' RACE reads and lists one entry per CDR3 protein. The table shows 1,100,000 or so distinct CDR3 sequences, with more than 40% occurring only once. The sequencing input was blood. These receptors were taken from a woman aged 55-70 years in good health. The conserved cysteine and the conserved F or W are not part of the CDR3 here.

V	J	CDR3
TRBV29-1	TRBJ2-3	SAGGIGTDTQY
TRBV3-1	TRBJ1-2	ASSDLGRMNYGYT
TRBV20-1	TRBJ2-3	SATPGLALSTDTQY
TRBV20-1	TRBJ2-7	SARDPLAGTEQY
TRBV20-1	TRBJ2-7	SAAGTSGTHGVYEQY
TRBV27	NA	ASSEISSQETQY
TRBV24-1	TRBJ2-5	ATRHSGTSGKGETQY
TRBV10-3	TRBJ2-1	AISESTGSSYNEQF
TRBV20-1	TRBJ2-3	SALEAGQRLAGDGADTQY
TRBV4-2	TRBJ2-1	ASSPREGQGVSNEQF
TRBV20-1	TRBJ2-7	SAREQAGAAYEQY
TRBV20-1	TRBJ2-3	SASGLADNTDTQY
TRBV20-1	TRBJ2-7	SAWDGFSYEQY
TRBV20-1	TRBJ2-7	SAPGQTYEQY
TRBV7-6	TRBJ2-5	ASSHSKKETQY
TRBV25-1	TRBJ2-1	ASSAGAGVKNEQF
TRBV12-3/TRBV12-4	TRBJ2-1	ASSYGGGSEQF
TRBV15	TRBJ2-7	ATSRGQNSYEQY
TRBV29-1	TRBJ2-4	SVEDERQGIWLTKNIQY
TRBV20-1	TRBJ2-4	SALRDSNVDIQY
TRBV5-1	TRBJ2-7	ASSPWTSGTYEQY
TRBV5-1	TRBJ2-1	ASSLGPLAYNEQF
TRBV12-3/TRBV12-4	TRBJ2-7	ASSLGQFGYEQY
TRBV5-1	TRBJ2-1	ASSLPGSSYNEQF
TRBV20-1	TRBJ2-7	SATHLQGSYEQY
TRBV6-2/TRBV6-3	TRBJ2-3	ASSYGTGSTDTQY
TRBV5-5	TRBJ1-4	ASSFGDRGANEKLF
TRBV29-1	TRBJ2-7	SVEGPGLAGFHEQY
TRBV7-3	TRBJ2-1	ASSPGPNLYNEQF
TRBV7-8	TRBJ1-1	ASSLQRTGPQNTEAF
TRBV29-1	TRBJ2-1	SVEGDRDGNEQF
TRBV15	NA	ATSRDLAGAVEQY
TRBV7-2	TRBJ2-1	ASSLASGLADNEQF
TRBV12-3/TRBV12-4	TRBJ1-2	ASSVGQAYGYT
TRBV9	TRBJ2-1	ASSGSGLNEQF
TRBV2	TRBJ2-5	ASSETRGETQY
TRBV5-6	TRBJ1-2	ATTDRNNYGYT
TRBV5-6	TRBJ1-2	ASSYGGSNYGYT
TRBV3-1	TRBJ2-5	ASSQGGLGQGQETQY
TRBV15	TRBJ2-2	ATSSQGDTGELF
TRBV20-1	TRBJ1-5	SASPGRDQPQH
TRBV20-1	TRBJ1-5	SAAPGQANQPQH
TRBV29-1	TRBJ2-3	SVGTNPTDTQY
TRBV6-5	TRBJ2-7	ASKTRATFYEQY
TRBV27	TRBJ2-1	ASAGWNYNEQF
TRBV29-1	TRBJ2-2	SVEMRGQENTGELF
TRBV19	TRBJ2-7	ASSRTVISYEQY
TRBV28	TRBJ2-4	ASSGTTLGEQY
TRBV10-3	TRBJ1-2	AISESAHYGYT
TRBV18	TRBJ1-4	ASSPYRDANEKLF
TRBV12-3/TRBV12-4	NA	ASRTGTGRNEQY
TRBV3-1	TRBJ2-7	ASSQGTGGSKQY